These T cell receptor beta chains were read from a single sample in a study of blood T cell repertoires in COVID-19. Clones were sequenced by immunoSEQ multiplex PCR, and TCRdb holds only the in-frame ones, with some missing. Here the sample spans about 64,000 clones, approximately 85% being singletons. Sequences were obtained from peripheral blood. The receptor source for this set is a human donor in a cohort sampled during active COVID-19. The CDR3 runs from the conserved cysteine through the conserved F or W. Fields, in order: J gene, V gene, D gene, clone size, CDR3 protein, CDR3 DNA. A D gene is named only where the DNA matches it firmly. Expanded clones are given a class, and other clones once, few, many or no size at all.

TRBJ2-5	TRBV7-8	TRBD1	.	CASSPGGTGAETQYF	TGTGCCAGCAGCCCCGGAGGGACAGGGGCGGAGACCCAGTACTTC
TRBJ2-1	TRBV16	TRBD1	.	CASSHQGKGAILRINEQFF	TGTGCCAGCAGCCACCAAGGGAAGGGGGCAATCCTTCGGATCAATGAGCAGTTCTTC
TRBJ1-2	TRBV15	.	.	CATSRDSDSFRGYTF	TGTGCCACCAGCAGAGATTCGGACAGCTTTAGGGGCTACACCTTC
TRBJ2-5	TRBV6-5	.	few	CASSFGGRAGETQYF	TGTGCCAGCAGTTTTGGCGGCAGGGCCGGGGAGACCCAGTACTTC
TRBJ1-2	TRBV6-5	.	.	CASSYSGFDYGYTF	TGTGCCAGCAGTTACTCCGGGTTCGACTATGGCTACACCTTC
TRBJ1-4	TRBV5-1	.	.	CASSPLTEANEKLFF	TGCGCCAGCAGCCCTCTGACAGAAGCTAATGAAAAACTGTTTTTT
TRBJ2-2	TRBV19	.	.	CASSTGLNTGELFF	TGTGCCAGTTCTACAGGGCTAAACACCGGGGAGCTGTTTTTT
TRBJ2-1	TRBV5-6	TRBD1	.	CASSVGPDRVFF	TGTGCCAGCAGCGTCGGGCCGGACAGGGTGTTCTTC
TRBJ1-5	TRBV18	.	.	CASSPGAGVGQPQHF	TGTGCCAGCTCACCAGGGGCAGGGGTAGGTCAGCCCCAGCATTTT
TRBJ1-5	TRBV6-5	TRBD1	.	CASSYKGDRDQPQHF	TGTGCCAGCAGTTATAAGGGGGACAGGGATCAGCCCCAGCATTTT
TRBJ1-1	TRBV29-1	.	.	CSVRAQFNTEAFF	TGCAGCGTCCGAGCCCAATTTAACACTGAAGCTTTCTTT
TRBJ1-3	TRBV28	.	.	CATQGSGNTIYF	TGTGCCACCCAGGGATCTGGAAACACCATATATTTT
TRBJ2-3	TRBV7-2	TRBD2	.	CASSFIGRGGTDTQYF	TGTGCCAGCAGCTTTATAGGGCGGGGGGGCACAGATACGCAGTATTTT
TRBJ1-2	TRBV5-6	.	.	CASWALGQSNGYTF	TGTGCCAGCTGGGCGCTAGGACAGTCAAATGGCTACACCTTC
TRBJ1-6	TRBV25-1	TRBD1	.	CASSEARTGGISPLHF	TGTGCCAGCAGTGAGGCCCGGACAGGAGGCATCTCACCCCTCCACTTT
TRBJ2-3	TRBV10-3	TRBD2	.	CAITEAGLTDTQYF	TGTGCCATCACCGAAGCGGGGCTCACAGATACGCAGTATTTT
TRBJ2-5	TRBV6-1	TRBD2	.	CASSEAVGRSGGWQETQYF	TGTGCCAGCAGTGAAGCGGTAGGAAGGAGCGGGGGGTGGCAAGAGACCCAGTACTTC
TRBJ2-7	TRBV10-3	.	.	CAISEGSTYEQYF	TGTGCCATCAGTGAGGGCAGTACCTACGAGCAGTACTTC
TRBJ1-4	TRBV21-1	.	.	CASSKGPGFMADRGHWSEKLFF	TGTGCCAGCAGCAAAGGACCAGGTTTTATGGCGGACAGGGGGCACTGGAGTGAAAAACTGTTTTTT
TRBJ2-3	TRBV6-2/TRBV6-3	TRBD1	.	CASTPTHRGRTDTQYF	TGTGCCAGCACCCCTACCCACAGGGGACGCACAGATACGCAGTATTTT
TRBJ2-4	TRBV13	.	.	CASSSLGGVNIQYF	TGTGCCAGCAGCTCCTTAGGAGGGGTGAACATTCAGTACTTC
TRBJ1-2	TRBV6-6	.	few	CASSSGTYGYTF	TGTGCCAGCAGTTCAGGGACTTATGGCTACACCTTC
TRBJ1-1	TRBV10-2	.	.	CASSEHRVKNTEAFF	TGCGCCAGCAGCGAACACAGGGTTAAGAACACTGAAGCTTTCTTT
TRBJ1-3	TRBV5-5	.	.	CASSFTENSGNTIYF	TGTGCCAGCAGCTTCACAGAGAACTCTGGAAACACCATATATTTT
TRBJ1-5	TRBV18	.	.	CASSLQDRYQPQHF	TGTGCCAGCTCACTACAGGACCGATATCAGCCCCAGCATTTT
TRBJ2-5	TRBV5-1	TRBD2	.	CASSVTAGGGETQYF	TGCGCCAGCAGCGTAACCGCGGGGGGCGGGGAGACCCAGTACTTC
TRBJ1-1	TRBV5-4	.	.	CASSAAVRNTEAFF	TGTGCCAGCAGCGCGGCCGTAAGGAACACTGAAGCTTTCTTT
TRBJ2-5	TRBV5-1	TRBD2	.	CASSPLRGGETQYF	TGCGCCAGCAGCCCCCTGCGGGGAGGGGAGACCCAGTACTTC